This T cell receptor beta chain emerged from a study of Ad26.COV2.S vaccination and SARS-CoV-2 variants. Profiling relied on immunoSEQ multiplex PCR, and the TCRdb table lists in-frame clones only, not all of them. The data contain about 390,000 clones, more than 85% of them seen just once; the ten biggest clones take up more than 3%. The CDR3 covers 14 residues. In germline, CDR1 is LNHDA, CDR2 SQIVND (reference sequence). Trimming took 5 bases from V and 6 from J, leaving 15 bases between them. Documented treatment: some 20 received Ad26.COV2.S at low or high dose, single or two shots; 5 received placebo; per-sample allocation not given. Material that was analyzed had been drawn on day 63 after the first vaccine or placebo injection.

The source is a person aged 18-60 years who received the Ad26.COV2.S COVID-19 vaccine or a placebo. This rearrangement joins TRBV19 to TRBJ2-3, with unresolved D. Sequencing was performed on peripheral blood, taken in a trial of Ad26.COV2.S vaccine versus placebo. CDR3 nucleotides: TGTGCCAGTAGTCCCCAGGTGGCAGACGATACGCAGTATTTT. Its translation is CASSPQVADDTQYF.